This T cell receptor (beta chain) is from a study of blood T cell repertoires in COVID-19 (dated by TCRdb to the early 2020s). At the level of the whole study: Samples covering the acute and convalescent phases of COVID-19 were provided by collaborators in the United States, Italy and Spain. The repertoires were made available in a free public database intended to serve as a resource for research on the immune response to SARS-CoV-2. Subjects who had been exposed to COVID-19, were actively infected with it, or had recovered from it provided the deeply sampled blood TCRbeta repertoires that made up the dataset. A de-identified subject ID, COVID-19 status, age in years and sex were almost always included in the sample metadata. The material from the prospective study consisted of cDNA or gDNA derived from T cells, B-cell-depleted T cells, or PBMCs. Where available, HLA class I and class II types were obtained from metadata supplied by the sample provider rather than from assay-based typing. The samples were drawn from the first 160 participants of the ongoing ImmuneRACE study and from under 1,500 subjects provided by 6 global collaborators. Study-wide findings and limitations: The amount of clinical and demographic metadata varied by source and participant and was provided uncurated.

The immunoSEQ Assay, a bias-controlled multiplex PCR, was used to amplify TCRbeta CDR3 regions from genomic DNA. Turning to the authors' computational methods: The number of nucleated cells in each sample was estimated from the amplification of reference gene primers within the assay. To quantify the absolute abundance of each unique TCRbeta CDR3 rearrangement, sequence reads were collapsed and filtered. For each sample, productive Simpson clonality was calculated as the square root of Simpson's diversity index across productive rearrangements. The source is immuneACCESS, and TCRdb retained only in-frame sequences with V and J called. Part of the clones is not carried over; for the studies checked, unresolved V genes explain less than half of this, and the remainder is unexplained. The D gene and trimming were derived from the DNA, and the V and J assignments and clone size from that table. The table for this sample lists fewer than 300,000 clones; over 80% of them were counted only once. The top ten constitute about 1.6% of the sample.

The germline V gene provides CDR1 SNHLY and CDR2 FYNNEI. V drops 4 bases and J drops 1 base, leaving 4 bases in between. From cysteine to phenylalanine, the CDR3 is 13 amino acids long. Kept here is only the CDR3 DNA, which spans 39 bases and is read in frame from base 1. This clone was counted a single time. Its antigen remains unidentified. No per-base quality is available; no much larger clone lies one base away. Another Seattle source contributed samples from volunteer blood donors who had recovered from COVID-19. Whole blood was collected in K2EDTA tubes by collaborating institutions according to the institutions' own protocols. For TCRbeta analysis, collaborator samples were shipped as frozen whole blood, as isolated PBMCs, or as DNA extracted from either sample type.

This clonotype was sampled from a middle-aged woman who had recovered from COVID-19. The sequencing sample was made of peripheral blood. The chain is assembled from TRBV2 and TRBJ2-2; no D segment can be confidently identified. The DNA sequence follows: TGTGCCAGCAGTGTAGAGAACACCGGGGAGCTGTTTTTT. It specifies CASSVENTGELFF.